The clone carrying this T cell receptor (beta chain) was recorded once. This specimen belongs to a study of OX40 agonist ivuxolimab in advanced cancers. Anyone with autoimmune disease history or systemic immunosuppression was excluded. Sequenced by immunoSEQ multiplex PCR; TCRdb stores in-frame clones only, minus some. The sample shows 42,000 or so clones, approximately 84% of them seen only once. The CDR3 is made up of 16 amino acids. The sequence was collected from an adult with an advanced solid tumor such as melanoma, head and neck, liver or kidney cancer. The chain links TRBV21-1 to TRBJ2-7. TRBV21-1 is a pseudogene segment. The source material was CD4+ or CD8+ T cells sorted from blood, sampled in a trial of the OX40 agonist ivuxolimab. CDR3 region: CASSKALSRAHYEQYF. The CDR3 DNA sequence: TGTGCCAGCAGCAAAGCGCTTTCTAGGGCCCACTACGAGCAGTACTTC.